This record covers a single T cell receptor (beta chain). Unique molecular identifiers featured in how the TCRbeta library was prepared. TCRdb itself ran the PCR reads through MiXCR, one entry per CDR3 protein. This table has approximately 400,000 distinct CDR3 sequences, approximately 11% appearing once. CDR3 length equals 14 residues. Germline loops: CDR1 SGHRS, CDR2 YFSETQ. V shed 0 bases and J shed 0 bases, with 7 bases lying between them. These data come from a study of T-cell reconstitution after alpha-beta-depleted transplantation in children. The clonotype was recovered from a human donor who donated a stem cell graft to a child with acute myeloid leukemia. The starting material was PBMCs from the stem cell graft donor, obtained from the stem cell graft. The rearrangement joins TRBV5-1 to TRBJ2-7; D gene ambiguous. The CDR3 nucleotides are TGCGCCAGCAGCTTGGCGGTAAGCTCCTACGAGCAGTACTTC. Encoded protein: CASSLAVSSYEQYF.